These 10 T cell receptor beta chains were all obtained from the same sample, sequenced in a study of identical twins. Each CDR3 protein is one row after TCRdb ran MiXCR on the 5' RACE reads. The sample has about 790,000 distinct CDR3 sequences, about 20% seen once. This sample also appeared in a second study, on T cells expressing NK-cell markers.

Sequenced sample: PBMCs. The origin of the receptors is a woman under 30 in good health.

J is TRBJ2-7 and V is TRBV10-3, with 11 bases lining up with TRBD2. The CDR3 is 14 residues long. Trimming removed 4 bases from V and 2 bases from J; junction bases left unmatched: 1. Germline V gene sequence: CDR1 ENHRY, CDR2 SYGVKD. The CDR3 sequence is CAISGLAGPYEQYF. Here the CDR3 DNA reads TGTGCCATCAGTGGACTAGCGGGACCCTACGAGCAGTACTTC.

This clonotype was recorded many times. The chain is built from TRBV20-1 and TRBJ2-5, with a tentative D call TRBD2 (6 bases). CDR1 and CDR2 from the germline V gene are DFQATT and SNEGSKA (reference sequence). The CDR3 totals 12 residues. The CDR3 sequence: CSALGLQETQYF. The DNA of the CDR3 is TGCAGCGCCCTGGGACTTCAAGAGACCCAGTACTTC.

The chain combines TRBV5-8 with TRBJ1-5, with D perhaps matching TRBD1 (5 bases). V lost 5 bases and J 1 base, leaving 13 bases between the germline ends. The CDR3 runs 15 residues. Germline assignment: CDR1 SGHTS and CDR2 YDEGEE. CDR3 amino acids: CASSFRGYSNQPQHF. The CDR3 nucleotides are TGTGCCAGCAGTTTTAGGGGCTACAGCAATCAGCCCCAGCATTTT.

This clonotype was recorded once. The CDR3 region is CASRGLAGGLQFF. In nucleotides, the CDR3 is TGTGCCAGCAGGGGACTAGCGGGAGGATTGCAGTTCTTC. The rearrangement joins TRBV9 to TRBJ2-1; 15 nucleotides agree with TRBD2. The CDR3 runs to 13 residues. Germline CDR1 SGDLS, CDR2 YYNGEE. J was trimmed by 12 bases and V by 5 bases; bases with no gene match: 3.

This clonotype has at least ten counts. The J gene is TRBJ1-1, the V gene TRBV6-6; D not resolved. Trimming removed 5 bases from V and 2 bases from J, with 9 bases in between. Germline CDR1 is MNHNY and CDR2 is SVGAGI (reference sequence). CDR3 length equals 13 residues. For the CDR3, the DNA is TGTGCCAGCAGTCTAATAACCAACACTGAAGCTTTCTTT. Translating it yields CASSLITNTEAFF.

The chain employs TRBV12-3 or TRBV12-4 and TRBJ2-5; TRBD2 might be the D (5 bases). The V end was cut by 3 bases, the J end by 3 bases, with 14 bases between. The CDR3 is made up of 15 amino acids. CDR3 protein: CASSFPAETEETQYF. CDR3 coding DNA: TGTGCCAGCAGTTTCCCAGCGGAGACCGAAGAGACCCAGTACTTC.

A few counts support this clonotype. The CDR3 DNA reads as TGCGCCAGCAGCTTGACAGGGGCCTCCTCTGGGGCCAACGTCCTGACTTTC. Translating gives CASSLTGASSGANVLTF. The chain uses TRBV5-1 and TRBJ2-6; TRBD1 aligns across 7 bases. J was trimmed by 0 bases and V by 1 base; bases with no gene match: 4. This CDR3 spans 17 amino acids. Germline-derived CDR1 and CDR2 are SGHRS and YFSETQ.

This clonotype was detected a few times. The gene calls are TRBV10-2 and TRBJ2-5; the D gene is possibly TRBD2 (6 bases). V lost 3 bases, J lost 9 bases, and 23 bases lay in between. The CDR3 sequence is 16 residues long. CDR1 is WSHSY, CDR2 SAAADI, per germline. The CDR3 DNA follows: TGCGCCAGCAGTGATGAAACGGCGAGCGCCACGGGGGCCCAGTACTTC. It specifies CASSDETASATGAQYF.

The chain joins TRBV7-2 to TRBJ2-5, with 8 bases identical to TRBD2. Trimming cost V 5 bases and J 1 base; bases outside gene matches: 3. Germline V gene sequence: CDR1 SGHTA, CDR2 FQGNSA. The CDR3 extends over 14 amino acids. CDR3 nucleotides: TGTGCCAGCAGCCAACTAGCGGTCCAAGAGACCCAGTACTTC. This sequence encodes CASSQLAVQETQYF. The variable domain in full, completed from reference TRBV7-2 and TRBJ2-5, reads GAGVSQSPSNKVTEKGKDVELRCDPISGHTALYWYRQSLGQGLEFLIYFQGNSAPDKSGLPSDRFSAERTGGSVSTLTIQRTQQEDSAVYLCASSQLAVQETQYFGPGTRLLVL.

This clonotype was seen only a few times. The chain couples TRBV6-1 to TRBJ1-5; D is possibly TRBD1 (6 bases). This CDR3 contains 17 residues. The V gene lost 6 bases and the J gene lost 4 bases, with 22 bases spanning the gap. The germline V gene has CDR1 MNHNS and CDR2 SASEGT. The CDR3 DNA follows: TGTGCCAGCAGCACCGCCGCAGAGACAGGACGAAATCAGCCCCAGCATTTT. This codes for CASSTAAETGRNQPQHF.